The 13 T cell receptor beta chains presented below share a single source sample, sequenced in a study of blood T cell repertoires in COVID-19. Assay: immunoSEQ multiplex PCR; the TCRdb copy retains only in-frame clones and omits some. Counted here are about 270,000 clones, 75% to 90% occurring once; the ten biggest clones make up 2% to 3%. The sample comprised PBMCs or T cells enriched from blood (not recorded which). The receptor source for this set is a woman aged 18 to 35 who had recovered from COVID-19.

V gene TRBV2 combines with J gene TRBJ2-5; TRBD1 is a possible D gene (5 bases). CDR1 and CDR2 from the germline V gene are SNHLY and FYNNEI. The CDR3 has 15 residues. V lost 8 bases and J lost 4, with 20 bases in between. In DNA form, the CDR3 reads TGTGCCAGCGAAAAACGACAGACGGGCGGAGAGACCCAGTACTTC. This gives the protein CASEKRQTGGETQYF.

V usage is TRBV4-1 and J usage is TRBJ1-1, with TRBD1 matching over 8 bases. This CDR3 comprises 15 residues. Per the germline V gene, CDR1 is MGHRA and CDR2 is YSYEKL. V shed 4 bases, J shed 5 bases, and the junction held 9 bases outside the gene matches. CDR3 sequence: CASSRTTGEETEAFF. CDR3 sequence (DNA): TGCGCCAGCAGCCGAACGACAGGGGAGGAAACTGAAGCTTTCTTT.

The J gene is TRBJ1-3, the V gene TRBV5-1; D ambiguous. The V gene lost 3 bases and the J gene lost 2 bases, with 12 bases spanning the gap. This CDR3 has 15 amino acids. Germline V gives CDR1 SGHRS, CDR2 YFSETQ. CDR3 region: CASSWTGSPGNTIYF. DNA of the CDR3: TGCGCCAGCAGCTGGACCGGGAGCCCTGGAAACACCATATATTTT. The full variable domain, in which reference TRBV5-1 and TRBJ1-3 provide the parts outside the CDR3, is KAGVTQTPRYLIKTRGQQVTLSCSPISGHRSVSWYQQTPGQGLQFLFEYFSETQRNKGNFPGRFSGRQFSNSRSEMNVSTLELGDSALYLCASSWTGSPGNTIYFGEGSWLTVV.

V usage is TRBV6-1 and J usage is TRBJ2-5; 7 bases are a match to TRBD1. The V and J ends lost 2 bases and 5 bases, in that order; junction bases with no gene match: 8. Per germline, CDR1 MNHNS and CDR2 SASEGT. This CDR3 has 15 residues. CDR3 sequence reads: CASSERGQFRETQYF. CDR3 sequence (DNA): TGTGCCAGCAGTGAAAGGGGGCAGTTTAGGGAGACCCAGTACTTC.

This sequence joins TRBV30 and TRBJ2-1; the D gene is possibly TRBD2 (6 bases). Germline-derived CDR1 and CDR2 are GTSNPN and SVGIG (reference sequence). The ends were cut back, 3 bases at V and 4 bases at J, with 10 bases in the middle. This CDR3 is 13 amino acids long. For the CDR3, the DNA is TGTGCCTGGAGAAGGAGGGTTTACAATGAGCAGTTCTTC. Translating it yields CAWRRRVYNEQFF.

The V gene is TRBV19, the J gene TRBJ1-2, with D perhaps TRBD1 (5 bases). CDR3 length: 15 amino acids. CDR1 LNHDA and CDR2 SQIVND come from the germline V gene (reference sequence). V was cut by 4 bases and J by 2 bases, with 14 bases left in between. The CDR3 DNA reads as TGTGCCAGTAGTACCTCCTCCCAGGGAAACTATGGCTACACCTTC. Translated: CASSTSSQGNYGYTF.

This clone was counted only a few times. V is TRBV29-1 and J is TRBJ2-1, with 7 bases fitting TRBD1. CDR3 size: 14 residues. From germline, CDR1 is SQVTM and CDR2 ANQGSEA. After removal of 3 bases from V and 3 bases from J, the junction contained 5 bases not matched to a gene. The CDR3 coding sequence is TGCAGCGTTGATGGGACAGAAGGCTACAATGAGCAGTTCTTC. Residues: CSVDGTEGYNEQFF.

The table lists this clone with a few counts. The CDR3 DNA follows: TGCGCCAGCAGCCTCCGAGTGCAAAATGAAAAACTGTTTTTT. Translated, it gives CASSLRVQNEKLFF. The chain joins TRBV4-1 to TRBJ1-4; D is ambiguous. V lost 4 bases and J lost 5, with 11 bases in between. CDR3 size: 14 residues. Germline CDR1 and CDR2: MGHRA and YSYEKL.

The genes are TRBV4-1 and TRBJ2-5; 8 bases line up with TRBD2. The CDR3 runs to 18 residues. With 1 base clipped from V and 4 bases from J, the junction kept 14 bases outside the gene matches. Germline CDR1 is MGHRA and CDR2 is YSYEKL. The CDR3 coding sequence is TGCGCCAGCAGCCAAGTAGCGGGGACGCCGCGTATGCTAGAGACCCAGTACTTC. This translates into CASSQVAGTPRMLETQYF.

The genes are TRBV7-6 and TRBJ1-4; 7 bases match TRBD1. CDR1 is SGHVS and CDR2 is FNYEAQ in the germline V gene. Losses at the gene ends were 4 bases for V and 7 bases for J; bases not matched to a gene: 15. The length of the CDR3 is 17 residues. The CDR3 sequence is CASSSEGAGVRGEKLFF. The CDR3, as DNA: TGTGCCAGCAGCTCCGAGGGGGCAGGGGTGAGGGGTGAAAAACTGTTTTTT. The full variable domain, with the rest looked up from reference TRBV7-6 and TRBJ1-4, is GAGVSQSPRYKVTKRGQDVALRCDPISGHVSLYWYRQALGQGPEFLTYFNYEAQQDKSGLPNDRFSAERPEGSISTLTIQRTEQRDSAMYRCASSSEGAGVRGEKLFFGSGTQLSVL.

This chain links TRBV19 with TRBJ2-7, with a possible D match to TRBD2 (6 bases). The CDR3 contains 14 residues. Germline V gives CDR1 LNHDA, CDR2 SQIVND (reference sequence). Trimming pared 5 bases from V and 0 bases from J, leaving 11 bases between. The CDR3 spells CASSYSGSSYEQYF. The CDR3 region has the DNA TGTGCCAGTAGTTATTCCGGGAGCTCCTACGAGCAGTACTTC.

This clone was observed a handful of times. The V and J genes are TRBV6-6 and TRBJ1-1; D unresolved. Germline V gene sequence: CDR1 MNHNY, CDR2 SVGAGI (reference sequence). This CDR3 contains 15 residues. Trimming shortened V by 0 bases and J by 1 base, and 9 bases separated the two germline ends. The CDR3 DNA sequence: TGTGCCAGCAGTTACTCGTCAGTCAGGAACACTGAAGCTTTCTTT. Translation gives CASSYSSVRNTEAFF.

This clone has only one observation. The chain couples TRBV18 to TRBJ1-6; 8 bases are shared with TRBD1. The CDR3 sequence is 15 residues long. V lost 3 bases and J lost 9; bases outside the gene matches: 7. Germline CDR1 reads KGHSH; CDR2 reads LQKENI. Here the CDR3 reads CASSPQPGGGSPLHF. The CDR3 nucleotides are TGTGCCAGCTCACCCCAACCAGGGGGCGGTTCACCCCTCCACTTT.